This TCR beta chain comes out of a study of cytomegalovirus exposure and HLA in healthy donors. For the study at large: An early release of data contained roughly 90 million unique TCRs, which came from HLA-typed donors.

Primers: 60 Vbeta forward and 13 Jbeta reverse. The repertoire was sequenced with immunoSEQ multiplex PCR; TCRdb's copy has only in-frame clones and lacks some. The sample lists fewer than 250,000 clones; roughly 84% were seen once. V was pared by 5 bases and J by 7 bases, with 7 bases of the junction left unmatched. In germline, CDR1 is MNHEY, CDR2 SVGAGI. This CDR3 is built from 14 residues. This clone was seen a handful of times. Its specificity is not known. Study observations and caveats: Several top significant clusters appeared, in a later analysis, to be linked to common viral pathogens.

The receptor was derived from a boy younger than 10 in good health and CMV-seronegative. The sample was PBMCs. The V and J genes are TRBV6-5 and TRBJ1-2; 10 nucleotides agree with TRBD1. In DNA form, the CDR3 reads TGTGCCAGCAGTCGTAGACAGGGGGCGAGTGGCTACACCTTC. Residues: CASSRRQGASGYTF.